This TCR beta chain was retrieved from a study of graft-versus-host responses after intestinal transplantation. Study background: Every transplant recipient was induced with anti-thymocyte globulin, then maintained on tacrolimus and steroids for two to four years.

In the case of this clone: What it binds is unknown.

Repertoires were generated with immunoSEQ multiplex PCR, while TCRdb's copy carries only in-frame clones and drops some. The repertoire includes over 80,000 clones, 85% to 95% of them detected once, and roughly 0.39% sits in the top ten. This specimen was unstimulated CD8+ T cells sorted from spleen or lymph node cells, taken before transplant. This receptor was identified in a human donor who was the organ donor for an intestinal transplant.

CDR3 nucleotide sequence: TGTGCCAGCAGCCCCTTAGGGGGTAACTCACCCCTCCACTTT. It codes for CASSPLGGNSPLHF. This chain joins TRBV16 and TRBJ1-6, with a tentative D call TRBD1 (6 bases). From germline, CDR1 is KGHSY and CDR2 FQNENV. The CDR3 contains 14 residues. V was pared by 4 bases and J by 10 bases, with 14 bases between.